This record covers a single TCR beta chain. Time point meaning: newly diagnosed GD, antithyroid drugs for less than 3 months. RNA extracted from PBMCs served as the sequencing template. This sample was included in a study of regulatory T cells in long-lasting Graves disease. Arm-PCR with iRepertoire HTBI primers amplified the CDR3 regions for these TCR beta libraries. TCRdb reprocessed the multiplex PCR reads via MiXCR and lists one record per CDR3 protein. The table includes 350,000 to 550,000 distinct CDR3 sequences, 11% to 15% detected once. Germline V gives CDR1 SGHRS, CDR2 YFSETQ. The V and J ends lost 0 bases and 3 bases respectively, with 10 bases between them. This CDR3 has 15 residues. These data were likewise used in another study, on T cells in Graves' hyperthyroidism and ophthalmopathy.

The source is a woman aged 50 to 60 with Graves disease. The sequenced sample was peripheral blood mononuclear cells (PBMCs), obtained at new diagnosis, from a patient treated with antithyroid drugs. The rearrangement links TRBV5-1 to TRBJ1-3; no clear D. DNA for the CDR3: TGCGCCAGCAGCTTGGAAGGGATCGGTGGAAACACCATATATTTT. It encodes CASSLEGIGGNTIYF.